The rows below give T cell receptor beta chains drawn from one sample of a study of control samples from healthy donors and cancer patients. Assay used: immunoSEQ multiplex PCR; TCRdb lists only in-frame clones, some missing. The table records approximately 97,000 clones, over 85% of them present only once. Sample: blood. These receptor sequences come from a human donor in good health. The donor label of this sample is uncertain. Both conserved end residues are part of each CDR3. The D gene is left open where the match is weak. Only some rows state a clone size, as once, few, many or a class for expanded clones.

clone_size	v_call	d_call	j_call	cdr3_aa	cdr3_nt
-	TRBV10-3	-	TRBJ1-1	CAISEADVVNTEAFF	TGTGCCATCAGTGAGGCAGATGTTGTGAACACTGAAGCTTTCTTT
-	TRBV5-1	TRBD2	TRBJ2-5	CASSFRLAGDKETQYF	TGCGCCAGCAGCTTTAGACTAGCGGGGGACAAAGAGACCCAGTACTTC
-	TRBV12-5	TRBD1	TRBJ1-4	CASTIRQGGSNEKLFF	TGTGCTAGCACTATCAGACAGGGGGGCTCTAATGAAAAACTGTTTTTT
-	TRBV4-1	-	TRBJ1-5	CASSGGGGQPQHF	TGCGCCAGCAGCGGAGGGGGGGGTCAGCCCCAGCATTTT
-	TRBV5-6	-	TRBJ2-5	CASSPVGTQETQYF	TGTGCCAGCAGCCCGGTAGGGACCCAAGAGACCCAGTACTTC
-	TRBV24-1	-	TRBJ2-5	CATSDLIGGGGETQYF	TGTGCCACCAGTGACCTAATCGGGGGTGGTGGGGAGACCCAGTACTTC
-	TRBV18	-	TRBJ2-1	CASSPLTGYNEQFF	TGTGCCAGCTCACCTCTGACAGGCTACAATGAGCAGTTCTTC
few	TRBV18	-	TRBJ1-2	CASSLPLRDIRNYGYTF	TGTGCCAGCTCACTGCCCCTCCGGGACATACGAAACTATGGCTACACCTTC
-	TRBV7-8	TRBD1	TRBJ1-5	CASSLDYRGPDQPQHF	TGTGCCAGCAGCTTAGACTACAGGGGGCCGGATCAGCCCCAGCATTTT
-	TRBV3-1/TRBV3-2	TRBD2	TRBJ2-1	CASSLTGTSGGATSDEQFF	TGTGCCAGCAGCCTTACCGGGACTAGCGGGGGGGCTACTTCCGATGAGCAGTTCTTC
once	TRBV12-1	-	TRBJ2-5	CASSFTRLAGGQETQYF	TGTGCCAGCAGCTTCACCAGACTAGCGGGGGGACAAGAGACCCAGTACTTC
-	TRBV10-3	-	TRBJ1-6	CAISEGRAGSPLHF	TGTGCCATCAGTGAGGGGAGGGCAGGGTCACCCCTCCACTTT
-	TRBV20-1	-	TRBJ2-1	CSASPLISNEQFF	TGCAGTGCTAGTCCACTAATTTCCAATGAGCAGTTCTTC
-	TRBV7-2	TRBD2	TRBJ2-1	CASSGGLAGAYNEQFF	TGTGCCAGCAGCGGGGGACTAGCGGGAGCCTACAATGAGCAGTTCTTC
-	TRBV7-2	-	TRBJ1-1	CASSPRRAEAFF	TGTGCCAGCAGCCCCAGGAGAGCTGAAGCTTTCTTT
-	TRBV4-3	TRBD2	TRBJ2-1	CASSHSGGLVNEQFF	TGCGCCAGCAGCCATAGCGGGGGGTTAGTCAATGAGCAGTTCTTC
-	TRBV10-1	-	TRBJ1-2	CASSESTGKSYGYTF	TGCGCCAGCAGTGAGTCGACGGGGAAGAGCTATGGCTACACCTTC
-	TRBV6-6	-	TRBJ1-5	CASSYREGKLNQPQHF	TGTGCCAGCAGTTACCGGGAGGGGAAACTCAATCAGCCCCAGCATTTT
-	TRBV12-5	-	TRBJ1-5	CASGPRDGYNQPQHF	TGTGCTAGTGGCCCTCGGGACGGCTACAATCAGCCCCAGCATTTT
-	TRBV29-1	-	TRBJ1-4	CSVEDRTTNEKLFF	TGCAGCGTTGAAGATCGCACTACTAATGAAAAACTGTTTTTT
once	TRBV2	-	TRBJ2-7	CASSQGSQGSYEQYF	TGTGCCAGCAGTCAAGGCAGTCAGGGTTCCTACGAGCAGTACTTC
-	TRBV28	TRBD2	TRBJ2-2	CASSNGGYPYGELFF	TGTGCCAGCAGCAACGGGGGGTACCCGTACGGGGAGCTGTTTTTT
-	TRBV18	-	TRBJ1-4	CASSLGGRGEKLFF	TGTGCCAGCTCACTGGGGGGGCGAGGTGAAAAACTGTTTTTT
once	TRBV28	-	TRBJ1-2	CASTIDRINYGYTF	TGTGCCAGCACTATCGACAGGATTAACTATGGCTACACCTTC
-	TRBV5-4	-	TRBJ2-2	CASSSGQNTGELFF	TGTGCCAGCAGCTCAGGACAGAATACCGGGGAGCTGTTTTTT
-	TRBV7-9	-	TRBJ1-1	CASSSEQGEAFF	TGTGCCAGCAGCTCAGAACAGGGTGAAGCTTTCTTT
-	TRBV20-1	-	TRBJ1-5	CSAGQQPQHF	TGCAGTGCTGGACAGCAGCCCCAGCATTTT
-	TRBV11-2	TRBD1	TRBJ1-4	CASSEGAHVNEKLFF	TGTGCCAGCTCAGAGGGGGCCCATGTTAATGAAAAACTGTTTTTT
-	TRBV3-1/TRBV3-2	-	TRBJ1-2	CASSQDITGTSGYTF	TGTGCCAGCAGCCAAGATATAACAGGGACGTCTGGCTACACCTTC
-	TRBV12-3/TRBV12-4	-	TRBJ2-5	CASSLPPRETQYF	TGTGCCAGCAGTTTACCTCCTCGGGAGACCCAGTACTTC
-	TRBV25-1	TRBD1	TRBJ1-1	CASSEDRVGTEAFF	TGTGCCAGCAGTGAAGACAGGGTGGGCACTGAAGCTTTCTTT
-	TRBV5-4	-	TRBJ2-1	CASSTAGNEQFF	TGTGCCAGCAGCACCGCAGGGAATGAGCAGTTCTTC
-	TRBV6-2/TRBV6-3	TRBD1	TRBJ1-1	CASSYRTGNTEAFF	TGTGCCAGCAGTTACCGGACAGGAAACACTGAAGCTTTCTTT
-	TRBV19	-	TRBJ1-4	CASSIVDSPNEKLFF	TGTGCCAGTAGTATTGTCGACAGCCCTAATGAAAAACTGTTTTTT
-	TRBV24-1	-	TRBJ2-2	CATSDVLNRELFF	TGTGCCACCAGTGATGTGTTAAACAGGGAGCTGTTTTTT
-	TRBV30	-	TRBJ2-1	CAWIRSSSYNEQFF	TGTGCCTGGATCAGGAGCTCCTCCTACAATGAGCAGTTCTTC